Included here is one T cell receptor beta chain sequence, with context. No antigen is known for it. The entry originates in a study of cytomegalovirus exposure and HLA in healthy donors. Study outcomes and limitations: By HLA locus, TCR association rates varied in a later analysis, with DRB1 showing the most and HLA-C the fewest.

Unmatched junction bases numbered 7, after V lost 4 bases and J lost 3 bases. Germline V gene lookup returns CDR1 SGHRS and CDR2 YFSETQ. This CDR3 contains 16 residues. With 60 Vbeta and 13 Jbeta primers, the PCR was carried out. Profiling relied on immunoSEQ multiplex PCR, and the TCRdb table lists in-frame clones only, not all of them. Found here are about 47,000 clones, about 70% of them singletons; the top ten hold roughly 6.3%. This chain connects TRBV5-1 to TRBJ1-1; the match to TRBD1 covers 12 bases. The receptor comes from a man aged 25 to 40 in good health and CMV-seronegative. Sample: PBMCs. The CDR3 protein is CASSMGQGAGDTEAFF. Written as DNA, the CDR3 is TGCGCCAGCAGCATGGGACAGGGGGCTGGGGACACTGAAGCTTTCTTT.